This TCR beta chain emerged from a study of Ad26.COV2.S vaccination and SARS-CoV-2 variants. General study results and limits: Individuals receiving vaccine had higher spike-specific TCR breadth than placebo recipients did. It was found that vaccine and placebo recipients had similar non-spike TCR breadth.

Libraries were prepared by immunoSEQ multiplex PCR; TCRdb keeps only in-frame clonotypes and omits some of them. The data contain some 290,000 clones, around four fifths of them singletons. Trimming cost V 5 bases and J 6 bases, with 22 bases left between them. This CDR3 comprises 16 residues. CDR1 and CDR2 (germline): MNHEY, SMNVEV (reference sequence). This clone has more than one count but fewer than ten. What it binds is not known. Treatment described: some 19 received Ad26.COV2.S at low or high dose, single or two shots; 5 received placebo; per-sample allocation not given. Sampling was done on day 63 after the first vaccine or placebo injection. Adults aged 18-55 years in Boston included the donor.

The V gene is TRBV27, the J gene TRBJ1-2; no clear D. The sequences come from peripheral blood, collected in a trial of Ad26.COV2.S vaccine versus placebo. This receptor was taken from a person between 18 and 59 years old who received the Ad26.COV2.S COVID-19 vaccine or a placebo. The CDR3 nucleotides are TGTGCCAGCAGTGTGCTCGTGGCAGACGGATTGGATGGCTACACCTTC. Protein product: CASSVLVADGLDGYTF.